This T cell receptor (beta chain) comes out of a study of blood T cell repertoires in COVID-19. As for the study in general: Specimens from acute and convalescent COVID-19 originated in the United States, Italy and Spain. Sources were T cells, B-cell-depleted T cells, or PBMCs; the material itself was cDNA or gDNA.

Germline V gives CDR1 MNHEY, CDR2 SMNVEV (reference sequence). CDR3 length equals 16 residues. V lost 5 bases, J lost 2 bases, and 16 bases lay in between. As originally analysed: Amplification of reference gene primers was used by the study to estimate nucleated cell counts. Clones were sequenced by immunoSEQ multiplex PCR, and TCRdb holds only the in-frame ones, with some missing. The V and J calls and clone size were taken over from that table, and D and trimming were inferred from the DNA. The sample carries 45,000 to 70,000 clones, roughly 90% recorded once. The V call is TRBV27, the J call TRBJ2-1, with D maybe TRBD2 (5 bases). This clonotype was sampled from a woman aged 55-69 years with active COVID-19. Specimen: peripheral blood. The CDR3 sequence is CASSPTGLGPYNEQFF. CDR3 nucleotides: TGTGCCAGCAGTCCAACCGGACTCGGGCCCTACAATGAGCAGTTCTTC.